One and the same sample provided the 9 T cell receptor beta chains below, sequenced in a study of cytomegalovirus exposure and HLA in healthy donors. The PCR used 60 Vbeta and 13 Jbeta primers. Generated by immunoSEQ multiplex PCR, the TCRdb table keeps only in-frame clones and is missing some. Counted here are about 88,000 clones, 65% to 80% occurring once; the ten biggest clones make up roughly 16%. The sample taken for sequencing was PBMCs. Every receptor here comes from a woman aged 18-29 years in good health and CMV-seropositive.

CDR3 loop: CASSPDTNYGYTF. DNA of the CDR3: TGTGCCAGCAGCCCGGACACCAACTATGGCTACACCTTC. The V gene is TRBV5-4, the J gene TRBJ1-2; a weak D match, TRBD1 (5 bases). The CDR3 contains 13 residues. Germline V gene data show CDR1 as SGHNT and CDR2 as YYREEE (reference sequence). V lost 4 bases, J lost 2 bases, and 9 bases lay in between. Drawing the rest from reference TRBV5-4 and TRBJ1-2, the complete variable domain is ETGVTQSPTHLIKTRGQQVTLRCSSQSGHNTVSWYQQALGQGPQFIFQYYREEENGRGNFPPRFSGLQFPNYSSELNVNALELDDSALYLCASSPDTNYGYTFGSGTRLTVV.

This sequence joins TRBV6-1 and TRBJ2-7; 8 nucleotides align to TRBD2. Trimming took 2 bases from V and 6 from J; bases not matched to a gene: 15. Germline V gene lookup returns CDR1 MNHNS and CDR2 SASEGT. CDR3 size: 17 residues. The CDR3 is CASSESPIEIGGAEQYF. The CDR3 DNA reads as TGTGCCAGCAGTGAAAGCCCCATAGAGATCGGGGGGGCCGAGCAGTACTTC.

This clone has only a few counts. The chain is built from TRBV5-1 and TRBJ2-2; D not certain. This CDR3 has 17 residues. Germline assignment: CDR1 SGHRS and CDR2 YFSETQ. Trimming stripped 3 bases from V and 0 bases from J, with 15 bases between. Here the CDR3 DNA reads TGCGCCAGCAGCTATCGCTCCGCGGTCGCGAACACCGGGGAGCTGTTTTTT. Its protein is CASSYRSAVANTGELFF.

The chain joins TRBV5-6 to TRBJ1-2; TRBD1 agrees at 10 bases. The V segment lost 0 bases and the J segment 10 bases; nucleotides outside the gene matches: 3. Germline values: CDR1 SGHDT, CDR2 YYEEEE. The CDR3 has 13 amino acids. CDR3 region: CASSLAGTGDYTF. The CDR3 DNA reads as TGTGCCAGCAGCTTGGCCGGGACAGGGGACTACACCTTC. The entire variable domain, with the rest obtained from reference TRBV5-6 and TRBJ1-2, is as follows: DAGVTQSPTHLIKTRGQQVTLRCSPKSGHDTVSWYQQALGQGPQFIFQYYEEEERQRGNFPDRFSGHQFPNYSSELNVNALLLGDSALYLCASSLAGTGDYTFGSGTRLTVV.

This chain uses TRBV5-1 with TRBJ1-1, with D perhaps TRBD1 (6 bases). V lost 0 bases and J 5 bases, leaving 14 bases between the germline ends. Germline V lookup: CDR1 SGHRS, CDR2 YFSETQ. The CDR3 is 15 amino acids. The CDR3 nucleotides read TGCGCCAGCAGCTTGGGTTCCAGGGGTAGGACTGAAGCTTTCTTT. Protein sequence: CASSLGSRGRTEAFF. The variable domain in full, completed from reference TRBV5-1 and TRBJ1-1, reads KAGVTQTPRYLIKTRGQQVTLSCSPISGHRSVSWYQQTPGQGLQFLFEYFSETQRNKGNFPGRFSGRQFSNSRSEMNVSTLELGDSALYLCASSLGSRGRTEAFFGQGTRLTVV.

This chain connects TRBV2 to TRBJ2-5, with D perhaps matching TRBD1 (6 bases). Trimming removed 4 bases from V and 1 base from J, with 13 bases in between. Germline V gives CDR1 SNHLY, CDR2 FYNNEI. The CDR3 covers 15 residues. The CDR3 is CASSGGGRGQETQYF. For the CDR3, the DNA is TGTGCCAGCAGTGGAGGAGGCAGGGGCCAAGAGACCCAGTACTTC.

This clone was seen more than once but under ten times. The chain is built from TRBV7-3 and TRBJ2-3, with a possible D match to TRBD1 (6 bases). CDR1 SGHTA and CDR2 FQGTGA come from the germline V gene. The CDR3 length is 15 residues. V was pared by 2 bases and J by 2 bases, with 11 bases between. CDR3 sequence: CASSLQGQPTDTQYF. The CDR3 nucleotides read TGTGCCAGCAGCTTACAAGGACAGCCCACAGATACGCAGTATTTT.

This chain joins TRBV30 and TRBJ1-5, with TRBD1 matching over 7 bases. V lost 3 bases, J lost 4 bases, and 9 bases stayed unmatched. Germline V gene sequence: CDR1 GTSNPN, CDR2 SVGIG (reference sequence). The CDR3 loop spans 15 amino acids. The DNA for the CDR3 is TGTGCCTGGAGGCCCCCGACAGGGAGTAATCAGCCCCAGCATTTT. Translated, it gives CAWRPPTGSNQPQHF.

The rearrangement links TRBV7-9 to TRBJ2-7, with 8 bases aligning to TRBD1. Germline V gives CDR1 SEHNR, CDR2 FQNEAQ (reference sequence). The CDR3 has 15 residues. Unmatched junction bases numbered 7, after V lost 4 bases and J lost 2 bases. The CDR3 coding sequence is TGTGCCAGCAGCTCACATGAGACAGGGGCCTACGAGCAGTACTTC. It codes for CASSSHETGAYEQYF.